This entry describes one TCR beta chain. There are 14 residues in the CDR3. The germline V gene has CDR1 SNHLY and CDR2 FYNNEI. The V end was cut by 8 bases, the J end by 2 bases, with 13 bases between. The record originates from a study of blood T cell repertoires in COVID-19. Study as a whole: Samples of COVID-19 (acute and convalescent) were obtained from the United States, Italy and Spain. The analysed material was cDNA or gDNA that came from T cells, B-cell-depleted T cells, or PBMCs.

Per the original data handling: The assay estimated nucleated cells by amplifying reference gene primers. Method: immunoSEQ multiplex PCR; TCRdb's copy keeps in-frame clones and lacks some. The V and J calls and clone size were taken over from that table, and D and trimming were inferred from the DNA. The sample carries about 110,000 clones, about 88% recorded once. The genes are TRBV2 and TRBJ2-1, with a weak D call TRBD1 (6 bases). The sample taken for sequencing was peripheral blood. This sequence originates from a human donor in a cohort sampled during active COVID-19. CDR3 sequence reads: CASPVTGTYNEQFF. In DNA form, the CDR3 reads TGTGCCAGCCCTGTAACAGGGACCTACAATGAGCAGTTCTTC.